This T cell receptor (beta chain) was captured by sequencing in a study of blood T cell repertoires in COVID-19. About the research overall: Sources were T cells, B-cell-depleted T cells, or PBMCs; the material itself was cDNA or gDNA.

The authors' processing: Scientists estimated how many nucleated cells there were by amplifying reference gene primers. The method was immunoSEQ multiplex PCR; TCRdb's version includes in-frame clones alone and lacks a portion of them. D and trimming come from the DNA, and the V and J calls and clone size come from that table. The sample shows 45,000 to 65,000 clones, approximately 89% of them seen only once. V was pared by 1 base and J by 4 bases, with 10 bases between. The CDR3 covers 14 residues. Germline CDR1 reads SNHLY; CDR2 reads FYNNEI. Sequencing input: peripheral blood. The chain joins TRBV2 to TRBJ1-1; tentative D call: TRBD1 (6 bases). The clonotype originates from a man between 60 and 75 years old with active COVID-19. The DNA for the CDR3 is TGTGCCAGCAGTGAAGGACGGGGGGCCACTGAAGCTTTCTTT. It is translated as CASSEGRGATEAFF.